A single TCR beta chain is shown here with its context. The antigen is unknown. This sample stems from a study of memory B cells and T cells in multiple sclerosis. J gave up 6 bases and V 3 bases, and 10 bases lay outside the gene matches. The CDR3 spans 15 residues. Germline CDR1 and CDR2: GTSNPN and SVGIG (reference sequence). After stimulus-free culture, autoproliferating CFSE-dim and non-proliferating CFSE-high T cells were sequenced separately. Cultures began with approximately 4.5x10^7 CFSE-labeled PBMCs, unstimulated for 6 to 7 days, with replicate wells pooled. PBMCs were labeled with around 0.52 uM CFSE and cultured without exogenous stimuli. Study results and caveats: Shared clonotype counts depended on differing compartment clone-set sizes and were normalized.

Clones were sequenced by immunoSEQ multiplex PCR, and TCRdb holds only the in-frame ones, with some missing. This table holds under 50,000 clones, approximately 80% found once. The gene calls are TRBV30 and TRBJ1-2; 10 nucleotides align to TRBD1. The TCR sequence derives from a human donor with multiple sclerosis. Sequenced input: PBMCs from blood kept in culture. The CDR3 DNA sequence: TGTGCCTGGAGGGAGAGAGACAGGGGGCTTAATGGCTACACCTTC. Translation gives CAWRERDRGLNGYTF.